These T cell receptor beta chains were read from a single sample in a study of blood T cell repertoires in COVID-19. Libraries were prepared by immunoSEQ multiplex PCR; TCRdb keeps only in-frame clonotypes and omits some of them. The sample has around 100,000 clones; 65% to 85% are singletons. Sequenced sample: peripheral blood. The receptors derive from a woman in her 70s with acute or convalescent COVID-19. Each CDR3 is given with its conserved first and last residue. A D gene is named only where the DNA matches it firmly. Not every row has a clone size; where given, it reads once, few, many or a size class.

v_call: TRBV19
j_call: TRBJ2-7
clone_size: -
d_call: TRBD1
cdr3_length: 15
cdr3_nt: TGTGCCAGTAGTAAGGGACAGGGGGCTTTCCACGAGCAGTACTTC
cdr3_aa: CASSKGQGAFHEQYF

v_call: TRBV5-1
j_call: TRBJ2-7
clone_size: -
d_call: TRBD2
cdr3_length: 14
cdr3_nt: TGCGCCAGCAGCTGGACTAGCGATCTGTACGAGCAGTACTTC
cdr3_aa: CASSWTSDLYEQYF

v_call: TRBV7-9
j_call: TRBJ2-6
clone_size: -
d_call: -
cdr3_length: 13
cdr3_nt: TGTGCCAGCAGCCCGAGAGGTTTCAACGTCCTGACTTTC
cdr3_aa: CASSPRGFNVLTF

v_call: TRBV5-4
j_call: TRBJ2-3
clone_size: -
d_call: -
cdr3_length: 13
cdr3_nt: TGTGCCAGCAGCCCAGGTTGGGCAGATACGCAGTATTTT
cdr3_aa: CASSPGWADTQYF

v_call: TRBV5-8
j_call: TRBJ2-7
clone_size: -
d_call: -
cdr3_length: 14
cdr3_nt: TGTGCCAGCAGAGGGACACAGGATATCTACGAGCAGTACTTC
cdr3_aa: CASRGTQDIYEQYF

v_call: TRBV28
j_call: TRBJ1-5
clone_size: -
d_call: TRBD1
cdr3_length: 20
cdr3_nt: TGTGCCAGCAGTTATGCAATCGGGACAGGGGCAGGTGAAAGCAATCAGCCCCAGCATTTT
cdr3_aa: CASSYAIGTGAGESNQPQHF

v_call: TRBV7-9
j_call: TRBJ2-7
clone_size: -
d_call: -
cdr3_length: 12
cdr3_nt: TGTGCCAGCAGTTTAACTTCGGACGAGCAGTACTTC
cdr3_aa: CASSLTSDEQYF

v_call: TRBV3-1/TRBV3-2
j_call: TRBJ1-1
clone_size: -
d_call: -
cdr3_length: 14
cdr3_nt: TGTGCCAGCAGCCACGGGGAGGGGAACACTGAAGCTTTCTTT
cdr3_aa: CASSHGEGNTEAFF

v_call: TRBV11-2
j_call: TRBJ1-3
clone_size: -
d_call: TRBD1
cdr3_length: 15
cdr3_nt: TGTGCCAGCAGCACAGGGGCGTTCTCTGGAAACACCATATATTTT
cdr3_aa: CASSTGAFSGNTIYF

v_call: TRBV12-3/TRBV12-4
j_call: TRBJ1-1
clone_size: -
d_call: -
cdr3_length: 13
cdr3_nt: TGTGCCAGCGTACAGAATCTGAACACTGAAGCTTTCTTT
cdr3_aa: CASVQNLNTEAFF

v_call: TRBV5-6
j_call: TRBJ1-4
clone_size: -
d_call: -
cdr3_length: 16
cdr3_nt: TGTGCCAGCAGCTTGGGAATGGTAGGAGTCTCTGAAAAACTGTTTTTT
cdr3_aa: CASSLGMVGVSEKLFF

v_call: TRBV7-9
j_call: TRBJ2-7
clone_size: -
d_call: TRBD2
cdr3_length: 13
cdr3_nt: TGTGCCAGCAGCCAACTAGCGGATGGGGAGCAGTACTTC
cdr3_aa: CASSQLADGEQYF

v_call: TRBV19
j_call: TRBJ1-5
clone_size: few
d_call: TRBD1
cdr3_length: 16
cdr3_nt: TGTGCCAGTAGTAAGGGACAGGTCTTTCAAAATCAGCCCCAGCATTTT
cdr3_aa: CASSKGQVFQNQPQHF

v_call: TRBV5-1
j_call: TRBJ1-2
clone_size: -
d_call: TRBD1
cdr3_length: 13
cdr3_nt: TGCGCCAGCAGTCCCGACAGGGAATATGGCTACACCTTC
cdr3_aa: CASSPDREYGYTF

v_call: TRBV28
j_call: TRBJ2-1
clone_size: -
d_call: TRBD2
cdr3_length: 16
cdr3_nt: TGTGCCAGCAGTTCCCCGGGACTAGGAGAAGCAAATGAGCAGTTCTTC
cdr3_aa: CASSSPGLGEANEQFF

v_call: TRBV5-6
j_call: TRBJ2-5
clone_size: -
d_call: -
cdr3_length: 15
cdr3_nt: TGTGCCAGCAAACGATCAGGGGGGCACCAAGAGACCCAGTACTTC
cdr3_aa: CASKRSGGHQETQYF

v_call: TRBV25-1
j_call: TRBJ1-2
clone_size: -
d_call: TRBD1
cdr3_length: 12
cdr3_nt: TGTGCCAGCAGGGGGACAGGGGGTGGCTACACCTTC
cdr3_aa: CASRGTGGGYTF

v_call: TRBV19
j_call: TRBJ2-1
clone_size: -
d_call: TRBD2
cdr3_length: 17
cdr3_nt: TGTGCCAGTAGTGACGATCTAGCGGGGGCAATATACAATGAGCAGTTCTTC
cdr3_aa: CASSDDLAGAIYNEQFF

v_call: TRBV28
j_call: TRBJ2-7
clone_size: -
d_call: -
cdr3_length: 13
cdr3_nt: TGTGCCAGCAGTTTAGGGGGGTTATACGAGCAGTACTTC
cdr3_aa: CASSLGGLYEQYF

v_call: TRBV5-1
j_call: TRBJ1-5
clone_size: -
d_call: TRBD1
cdr3_length: 15
cdr3_nt: TGCGCCAGCAGCCCGGGACAGAATAGCAATCAGCCCCAGCATTTT
cdr3_aa: CASSPGQNSNQPQHF

v_call: TRBV29-1
j_call: TRBJ2-3
clone_size: -
d_call: TRBD2
cdr3_length: 20
cdr3_nt: TGCAGCGTTGAAGACTTTGGGACTAGCGGGGACCTTCTTAGCACAGATACGCAGTATTTT
cdr3_aa: CSVEDFGTSGDLLSTDTQYF

v_call: TRBV28
j_call: TRBJ2-7
clone_size: -
d_call: -
cdr3_length: 14
cdr3_nt: TGTGCCAGCAGTTCGTCCGACAGTTCCTACGAGCAGTACTTC
cdr3_aa: CASSSSDSSYEQYF

v_call: TRBV6-1
j_call: TRBJ2-2
clone_size: -
d_call: TRBD1
cdr3_length: 13
cdr3_nt: TGTGCCAGCAGGGGACAGCTAACCGGGGAGCTGTTTTTT
cdr3_aa: CASRGQLTGELFF

v_call: TRBV19
j_call: TRBJ2-7
clone_size: -
d_call: TRBD2
cdr3_length: 15
cdr3_nt: TGTGCCAGTACCGCCGGGAGGGGCCCCCTCTACGAGCAGTACTTC
cdr3_aa: CASTAGRGPLYEQYF

v_call: TRBV4-1
j_call: TRBJ2-3
clone_size: -
d_call: -
cdr3_length: 13
cdr3_nt: TGCGCCAGCAGCCTGTACATGGCAGATACGCAGTATTTT
cdr3_aa: CASSLYMADTQYF

v_call: TRBV24-1
j_call: TRBJ2-1
clone_size: -
d_call: TRBD2
cdr3_length: 17
cdr3_nt: TGTGCCACCAGTGATTCCTTACTAGCGGGAGAGGGCAATGAGCAGTTCTTC
cdr3_aa: CATSDSLLAGEGNEQFF

v_call: TRBV7-8
j_call: TRBJ2-5
clone_size: -
d_call: TRBD1
cdr3_length: 15
cdr3_nt: TGTGCCAGCAGCTACTCCGGGACAGCCGGAGAGACCCAGTACTTC
cdr3_aa: CASSYSGTAGETQYF

v_call: TRBV25-1
j_call: TRBJ2-1
clone_size: -
d_call: TRBD2
cdr3_length: 16
cdr3_nt: TGTGCCAGCAGTGGGACTAGCGGTAATTGGTACAATGAGCAGTTCTTC
cdr3_aa: CASSGTSGNWYNEQFF

v_call: TRBV11-2
j_call: TRBJ1-1
clone_size: -
d_call: -
cdr3_length: 15
cdr3_nt: TGTGCCAGCAGCTTGAATCATAGGGGTGGCACTGAAGCTTTCTTT
cdr3_aa: CASSLNHRGGTEAFF

v_call: TRBV9
j_call: TRBJ2-7
clone_size: -
d_call: -
cdr3_length: 16
cdr3_nt: TGTGCCAGCAGCGTAGCCATCGGGACACCCTCCTACGAGCAGTACTTC
cdr3_aa: CASSVAIGTPSYEQYF

v_call: TRBV6-6
j_call: TRBJ2-3
clone_size: -
d_call: -
cdr3_length: 14
cdr3_nt: TGTGCCAGCAGTTACGGACAATCCACAGATACGCAGTATTTT
cdr3_aa: CASSYGQSTDTQYF

v_call: TRBV6-1
j_call: TRBJ1-5
clone_size: -
d_call: -
cdr3_length: 15
cdr3_nt: TGTGCCAGCAGTGAAGAAAGGGGATGGGGTCAGCCCCAGCATTTT
cdr3_aa: CASSEERGWGQPQHF

v_call: TRBV12-3/TRBV12-4
j_call: TRBJ2-2
clone_size: -
d_call: -
cdr3_length: 13
cdr3_nt: TGTGCCAGCAGTTTAGACAGGTCCGGGGAGCTGTTTTTT
cdr3_aa: CASSLDRSGELFF

v_call: TRBV12-3/TRBV12-4
j_call: TRBJ2-1
clone_size: -
d_call: -
cdr3_length: 13
cdr3_nt: TGTGCCAGCAGCCCAGACTACCCCAATGAGCAGTTCTTC
cdr3_aa: CASSPDYPNEQFF

v_call: TRBV6-5
j_call: TRBJ1-2
clone_size: -
d_call: -
cdr3_length: 10
cdr3_nt: TGTGCCAGCAGTTATATTGGCTACACCTTC
cdr3_aa: CASSYIGYTF

v_call: TRBV3-1/TRBV3-2
j_call: TRBJ2-1
clone_size: few
d_call: TRBD2
cdr3_length: 16
cdr3_nt: TGTGCCAGCAGCGGGTTATGGGGGGGACTGGGCAATGAGCAGTTCTTC
cdr3_aa: CASSGLWGGLGNEQFF

v_call: TRBV12-5
j_call: TRBJ2-3
clone_size: -
d_call: -
cdr3_length: 15
cdr3_nt: TGTGCTAGTGGTCCGGGACTTTATAGCACAGATACGCAGTATTTT
cdr3_aa: CASGPGLYSTDTQYF

v_call: TRBV7-2
j_call: TRBJ2-3
clone_size: -
d_call: -
cdr3_length: 12
cdr3_nt: TGTGCCAGCAGCTTAAAGGGGCATACGCAGTATTTT
cdr3_aa: CASSLKGHTQYF

v_call: TRBV5-1
j_call: TRBJ2-1
clone_size: -
d_call: TRBD1
cdr3_length: 17
cdr3_nt: TGCGCCAGCAGCTTCCGGATACAGGGGGGCGGCGGGAATGAGCAGTTCTTC
cdr3_aa: CASSFRIQGGGGNEQFF

v_call: TRBV19
j_call: TRBJ1-5
clone_size: -
d_call: -
cdr3_length: 16
cdr3_nt: TGTGCCAGTAGTCAAGGGGCCTGGGAAGGCAATCAGCCCCAGCATTTT
cdr3_aa: CASSQGAWEGNQPQHF